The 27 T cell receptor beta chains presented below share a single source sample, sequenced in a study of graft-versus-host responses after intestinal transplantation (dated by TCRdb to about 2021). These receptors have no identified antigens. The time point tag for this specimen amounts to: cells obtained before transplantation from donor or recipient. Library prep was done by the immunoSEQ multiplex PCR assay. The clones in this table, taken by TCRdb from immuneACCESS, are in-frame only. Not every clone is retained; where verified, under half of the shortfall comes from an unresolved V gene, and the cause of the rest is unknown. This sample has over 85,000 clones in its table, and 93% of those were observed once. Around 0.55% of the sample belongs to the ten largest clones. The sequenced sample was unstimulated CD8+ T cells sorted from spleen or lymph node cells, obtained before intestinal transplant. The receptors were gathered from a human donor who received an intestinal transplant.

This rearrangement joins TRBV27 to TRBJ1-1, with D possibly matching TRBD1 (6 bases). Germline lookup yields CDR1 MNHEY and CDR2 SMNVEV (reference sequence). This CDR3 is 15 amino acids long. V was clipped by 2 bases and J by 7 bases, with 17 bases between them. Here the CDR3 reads CASSLVGPRGGEAFF. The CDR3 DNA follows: TGTGCCAGCAGTTTAGTCGGACCCCGAGGGGGTGAAGCTTTCTTT.

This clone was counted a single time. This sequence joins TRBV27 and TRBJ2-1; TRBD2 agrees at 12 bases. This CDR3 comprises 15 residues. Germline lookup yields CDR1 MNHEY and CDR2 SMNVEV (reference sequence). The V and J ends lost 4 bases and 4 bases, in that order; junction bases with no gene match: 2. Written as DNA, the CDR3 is TGTGCCAGCAGTTGGGGGACTAGCGGGTACAATGAGCAGTTCTTC. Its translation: CASSWGTSGYNEQFF.

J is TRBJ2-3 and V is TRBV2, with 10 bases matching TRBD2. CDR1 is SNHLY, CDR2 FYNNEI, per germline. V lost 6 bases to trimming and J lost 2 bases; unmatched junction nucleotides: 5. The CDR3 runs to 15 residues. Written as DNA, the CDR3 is TGTGCCAGCAGCGCGACTAGCGGGCCCACAGATACGCAGTATTTT. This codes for CASSATSGPTDTQYF.

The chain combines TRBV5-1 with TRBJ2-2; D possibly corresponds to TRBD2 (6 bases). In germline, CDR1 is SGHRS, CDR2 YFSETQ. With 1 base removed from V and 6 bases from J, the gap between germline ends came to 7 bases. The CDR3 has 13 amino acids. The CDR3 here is CASSLTSPGELFF. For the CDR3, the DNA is TGCGCCAGCAGCTTGACTAGCCCCGGGGAGCTGTTTTTT.

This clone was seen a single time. CDR3 DNA sequence: TGTGCCAGCAGCTCGGGACTAGCGGTTTACAATGAGCAGTTCTTC. This translates into CASSSGLAVYNEQFF. The chain couples TRBV13 to TRBJ2-1; 11 bases align to TRBD2. The junction had 3 bases not matched to a gene; V was cut back by 4 bases and J by 4 bases. The CDR3 runs 15 residues. Germline-derived CDR1 and CDR2 are PRHDT and FYEKMQ (reference sequence).

The chain's CDR3 is CASLGPSQGNEQFF. The CDR3 region has the DNA TGTGCCAGTCTCGGGCCCTCCCAGGGCAATGAGCAGTTCTTC. The chain links TRBV6-5 to TRBJ2-1; a weak D match, TRBD1 (5 bases). This CDR3 spans 14 amino acids. The germline gives CDR1 MNHEY, CDR2 SVGAGI. V was shortened by 9 bases and J by 6 bases, with 18 bases between the two germline ends.

This CDR3 reads CASSLVARMRETQYF. In nucleotides, the CDR3 is TGTGCCAGCAGCTTAGTAGCTAGGATGAGAGAGACCCAGTACTTC. The chain couples TRBV7-9 to TRBJ2-5; D remains unclear. Trimming cost V 1 base and J 4 bases, with 13 bases left between them. The CDR3 consists of 15 residues. The germline CDR1 and CDR2 sequences are SEHNR and FQNEAQ (reference sequence). The entire variable domain, with the rest obtained from reference TRBV7-9 and TRBJ2-5, is as follows: DTGVSQNPRHKITKRGQNVTFRCDPISEHNRLYWYRQTLGQGPEFLTYFQNEAQLEKSRLLSDRFSAERPKGSFSTLEIQRTEQGDSAMYLCASSLVARMRETQYFGPGTRLLVL.

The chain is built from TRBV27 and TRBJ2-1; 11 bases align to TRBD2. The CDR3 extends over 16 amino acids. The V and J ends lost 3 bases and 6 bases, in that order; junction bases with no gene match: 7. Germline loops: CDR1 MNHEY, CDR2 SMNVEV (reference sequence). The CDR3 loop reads CASSFIGLAGGNEQFF. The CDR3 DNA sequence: TGTGCCAGCAGTTTTATTGGGCTAGCGGGAGGCAATGAGCAGTTCTTC.

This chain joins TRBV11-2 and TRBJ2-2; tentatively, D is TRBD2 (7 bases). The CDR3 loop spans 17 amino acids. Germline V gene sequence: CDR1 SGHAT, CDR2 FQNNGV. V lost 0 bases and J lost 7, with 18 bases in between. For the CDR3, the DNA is TGTGCCAGCAGCTTAGAAGGGGGGGCGGATGGGGTCGGGGAGCTGTTTTTT. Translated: CASSLEGGADGVGELFF.

CDR3 sequence: CADRRQLEAYGYTF. In DNA form, the CDR3 reads TGTGCCGACCGACGGCAATTGGAGGCCTATGGCTACACCTTC. The rearrangement links TRBV2 to TRBJ1-2; D call uncertain. CDR3 length: 14 amino acids. The V and J ends lost 11 bases and 4 bases respectively, with 20 bases between them. The germline V gene encodes CDR1 SNHLY and CDR2 FYNNEI.

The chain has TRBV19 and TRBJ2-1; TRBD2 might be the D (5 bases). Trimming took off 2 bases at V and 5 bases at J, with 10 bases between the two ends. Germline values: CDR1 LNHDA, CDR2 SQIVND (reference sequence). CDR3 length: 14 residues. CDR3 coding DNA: TGTGCCAGTAGTATAACTCCGGGGAACAATGAGCAGTTCTTC. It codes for CASSITPGNNEQFF.

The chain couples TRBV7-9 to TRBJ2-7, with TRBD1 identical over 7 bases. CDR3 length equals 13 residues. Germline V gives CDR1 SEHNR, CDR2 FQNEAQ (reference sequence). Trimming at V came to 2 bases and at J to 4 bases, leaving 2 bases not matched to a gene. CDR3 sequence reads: CASSLKGAYEQYF. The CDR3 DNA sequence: TGTGCCAGCAGCTTAAAGGGGGCGTACGAGCAGTACTTC.

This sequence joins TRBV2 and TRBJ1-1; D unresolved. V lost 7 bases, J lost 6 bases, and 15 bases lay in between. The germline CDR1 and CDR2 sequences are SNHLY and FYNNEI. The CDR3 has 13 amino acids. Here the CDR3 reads CASKRTFWAEAFF. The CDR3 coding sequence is TGTGCCAGCAAGAGGACTTTTTGGGCTGAAGCTTTCTTT.

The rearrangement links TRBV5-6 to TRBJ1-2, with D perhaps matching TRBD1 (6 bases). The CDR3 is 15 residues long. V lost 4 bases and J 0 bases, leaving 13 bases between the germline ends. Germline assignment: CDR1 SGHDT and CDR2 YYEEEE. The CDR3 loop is CASSDRTATNYGYTF. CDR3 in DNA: TGTGCCAGCAGCGACCGGACAGCAACTAACTATGGCTACACCTTC.

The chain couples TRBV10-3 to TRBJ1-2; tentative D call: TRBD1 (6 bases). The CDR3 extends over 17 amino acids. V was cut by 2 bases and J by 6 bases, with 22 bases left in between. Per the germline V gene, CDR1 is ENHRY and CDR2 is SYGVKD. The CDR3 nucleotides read TGTGCCATCAGTGAGCCAGGGGAGGGGTTAGATTATAATGGCTACACCTTC. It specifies CAISEPGEGLDYNGYTF.

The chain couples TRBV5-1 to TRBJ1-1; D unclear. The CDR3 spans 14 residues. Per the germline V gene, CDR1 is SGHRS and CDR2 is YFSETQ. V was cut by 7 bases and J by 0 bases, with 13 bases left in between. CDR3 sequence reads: CASQRTGMNTEAFF. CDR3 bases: TGCGCCAGCCAACGGACGGGAATGAACACTGAAGCTTTCTTT.

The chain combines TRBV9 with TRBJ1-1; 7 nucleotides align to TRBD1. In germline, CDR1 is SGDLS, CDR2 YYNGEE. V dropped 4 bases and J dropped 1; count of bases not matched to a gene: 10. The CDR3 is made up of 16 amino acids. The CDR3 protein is CASSSSRGGPNTEAFF. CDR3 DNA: TGTGCCAGCAGCTCCTCCAGGGGGGGGCCGAACACTGAAGCTTTCTTT.

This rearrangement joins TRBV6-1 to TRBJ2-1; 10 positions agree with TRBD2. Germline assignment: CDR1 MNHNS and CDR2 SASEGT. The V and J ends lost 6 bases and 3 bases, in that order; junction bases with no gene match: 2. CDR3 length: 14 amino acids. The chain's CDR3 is CASSEREGYNEQFF. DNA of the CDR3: TGTGCCAGCAGCGAGCGGGAGGGCTACAATGAGCAGTTCTTC.

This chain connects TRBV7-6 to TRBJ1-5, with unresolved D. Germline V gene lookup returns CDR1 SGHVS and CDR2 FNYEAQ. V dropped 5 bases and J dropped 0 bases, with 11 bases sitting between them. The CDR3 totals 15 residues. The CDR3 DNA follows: TGTGCCAGCAGCGCCTATATTGGTAGCAATCAGCCCCAGCATTTT. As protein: CASSAYIGSNQPQHF.

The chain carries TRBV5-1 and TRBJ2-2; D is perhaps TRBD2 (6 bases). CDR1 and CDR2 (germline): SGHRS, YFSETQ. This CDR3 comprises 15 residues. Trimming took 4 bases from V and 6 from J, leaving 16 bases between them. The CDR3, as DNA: TGCGCCAGCAGCCGGAGGCGGGACGGGGCCGGGGAGCTGTTTTTT. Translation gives CASSRRRDGAGELFF.

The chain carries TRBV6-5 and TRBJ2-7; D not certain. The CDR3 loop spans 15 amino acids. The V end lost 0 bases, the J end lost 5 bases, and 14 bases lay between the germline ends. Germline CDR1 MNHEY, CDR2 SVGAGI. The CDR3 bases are TGTGCCAGCAGTTACTCGAGGCTACCTGACCACGAGCAGTACTTC. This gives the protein CASSYSRLPDHEQYF.

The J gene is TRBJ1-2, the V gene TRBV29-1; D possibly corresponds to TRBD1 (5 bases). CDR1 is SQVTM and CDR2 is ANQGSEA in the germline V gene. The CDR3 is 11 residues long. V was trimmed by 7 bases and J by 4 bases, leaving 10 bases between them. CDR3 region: CSGGTAYGYTF. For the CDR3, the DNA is TGCAGCGGCGGGACGGCCTATGGCTACACCTTC.

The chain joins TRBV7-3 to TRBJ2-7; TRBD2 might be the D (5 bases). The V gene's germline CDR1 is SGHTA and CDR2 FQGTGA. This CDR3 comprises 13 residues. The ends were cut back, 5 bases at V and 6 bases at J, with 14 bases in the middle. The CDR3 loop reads CASSLLFGGEQYF. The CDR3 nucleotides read TGTGCCAGCAGCCTCCTGTTCGGAGGCGAGCAGTACTTC.

DNA of the CDR3: TGTGCCAGCAGCTTAGACTCACTAGCGTCGGGGTACTACGAGCAGTACTTC. It translates to CASSLDSLASGYYEQYF. This chain uses TRBV7-8 with TRBJ2-7, with 7 positions matching TRBD2. This CDR3 has 17 amino acids. Germline CDR1 and CDR2: SGHVS and FQNEAQ. V was pared by 1 base and J by 3 bases, with 12 bases of the junction left unmatched.

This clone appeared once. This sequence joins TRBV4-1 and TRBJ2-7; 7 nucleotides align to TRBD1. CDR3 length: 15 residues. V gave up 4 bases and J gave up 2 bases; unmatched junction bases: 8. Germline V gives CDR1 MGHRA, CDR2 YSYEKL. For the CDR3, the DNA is TGCGCCAGCAGCCGGAAGACAGGGCCCACCTACGAGCAGTACTTC. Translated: CASSRKTGPTYEQYF.

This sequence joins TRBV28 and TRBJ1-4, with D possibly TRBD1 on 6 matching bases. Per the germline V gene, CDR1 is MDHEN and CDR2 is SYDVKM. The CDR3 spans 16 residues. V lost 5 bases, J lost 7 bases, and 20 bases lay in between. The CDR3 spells CASSTGTSSAREKLFF. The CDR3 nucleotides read TGTGCCAGCAGTACCGGGACATCGAGTGCTCGTGAAAAACTGTTTTTT.

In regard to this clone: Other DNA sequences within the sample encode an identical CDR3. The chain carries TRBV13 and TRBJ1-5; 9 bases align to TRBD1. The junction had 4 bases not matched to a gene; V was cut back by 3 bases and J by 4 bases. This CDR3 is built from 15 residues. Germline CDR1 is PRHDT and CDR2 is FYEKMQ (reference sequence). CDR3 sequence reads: CASSLGQGGNQPQHF. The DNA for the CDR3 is TGTGCCAGCAGCTTGGGACAGGGAGGGAATCAGCCCCAGCATTTT.